This TCR beta chain stems from a study of blood T cell repertoires in COVID-19. At the level of the study: Acute and convalescent COVID-19 samples came from the United States, Italy and Spain.

The germline V gene encodes CDR1 LNHDA and CDR2 SQIVND (reference sequence). V shed 4 bases and J shed 5 bases, with 14 bases lying between them. This CDR3 has 15 amino acids. Only in-frame clones appear in the TCRdb table, and some are missing; sequencing was by immunoSEQ multiplex PCR. In the table there are 150,000 to 200,000 clones, 75% to 90% of which are singletons. This clone was seen just once. This receptor was taken from a human donor with acute or convalescent COVID-19. The donor label of this sample is uncertain. The rearrangement joins TRBV19 to TRBJ1-4, with D tentatively TRBD1 (5 bases). The sequencing sample was made of peripheral blood. The CDR3 loop is CASSTAGFANEKLFF. CDR3 DNA sequence: TGTGCCAGTAGTACGGCAGGGTTCGCGAATGAAAAACTGTTTTTT.